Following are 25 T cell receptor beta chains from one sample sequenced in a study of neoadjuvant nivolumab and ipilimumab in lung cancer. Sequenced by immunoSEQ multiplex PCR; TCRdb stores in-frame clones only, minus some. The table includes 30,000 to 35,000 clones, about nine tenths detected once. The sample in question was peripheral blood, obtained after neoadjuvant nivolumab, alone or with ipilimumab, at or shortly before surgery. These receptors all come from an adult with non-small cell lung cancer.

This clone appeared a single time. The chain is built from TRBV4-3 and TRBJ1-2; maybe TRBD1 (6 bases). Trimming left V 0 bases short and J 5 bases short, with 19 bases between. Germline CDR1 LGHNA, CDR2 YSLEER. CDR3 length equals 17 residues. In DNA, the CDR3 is TGCGCCAGCAGCCAAGAAGCGGTGGCAGGGGAGAGGTATGGCTACACCTTC. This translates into CASSQEAVAGERYGYTF.

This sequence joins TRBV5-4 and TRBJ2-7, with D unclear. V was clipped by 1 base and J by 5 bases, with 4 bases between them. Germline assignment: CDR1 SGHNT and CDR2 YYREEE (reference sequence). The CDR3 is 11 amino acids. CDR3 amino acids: CASSLTDEQYF. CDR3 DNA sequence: TGTGCCAGCAGCTTGACGGACGAGCAGTACTTC.

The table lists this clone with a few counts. The CDR3 DNA follows: TGTGCCAGCAGAAAACAGGGGGCGCGTGGCTACACCTTC. Translating gives CASRKQGARGYTF. The chain is built from TRBV6-5 and TRBJ1-2; 9 bases fit TRBD1. The J segment lost 7 bases and the V segment lost 6 bases, leaving 6 bases of the junction unmatched. This CDR3 has 13 amino acids. CDR1 and CDR2 (germline): MNHEY, SVGAGI.

Written as DNA, the CDR3 is TGTGCCAGCTCACCACCGGGTACAGATACGCAGTATTTT. It specifies CASSPPGTDTQYF. The genes are TRBV18 and TRBJ2-3; D gene unclear. V was trimmed by 0 bases and J by 3 bases, leaving 4 bases between them. Germline CDR1 KGHSH, CDR2 LQKENI. The CDR3 is 13 amino acids.

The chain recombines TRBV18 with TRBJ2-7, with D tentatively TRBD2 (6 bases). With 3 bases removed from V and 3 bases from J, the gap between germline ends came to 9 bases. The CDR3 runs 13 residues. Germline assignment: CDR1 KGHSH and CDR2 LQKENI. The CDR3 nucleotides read TGTGCCAGCTCACCCCCGGGACTCTACGAGCAGTACTTC. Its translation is CASSPPGLYEQYF.

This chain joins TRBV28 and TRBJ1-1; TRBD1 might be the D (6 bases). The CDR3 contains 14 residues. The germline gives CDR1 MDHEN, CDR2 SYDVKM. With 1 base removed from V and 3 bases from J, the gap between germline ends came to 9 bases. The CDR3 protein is CASSLLDSYTEAFF. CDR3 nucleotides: TGTGCCAGCAGTTTATTGGACAGTTACACTGAAGCTTTCTTT. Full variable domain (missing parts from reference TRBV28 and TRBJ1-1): DVKVTQSSRYLVKRTGEKVFLECVQDMDHENMFWYRQDPGLGLRLIYFSYDVKMKEKGDIPEGYSVSREKKERFSLILESASTNQTSMYLCASSLLDSYTEAFFGQGTRLTVV.

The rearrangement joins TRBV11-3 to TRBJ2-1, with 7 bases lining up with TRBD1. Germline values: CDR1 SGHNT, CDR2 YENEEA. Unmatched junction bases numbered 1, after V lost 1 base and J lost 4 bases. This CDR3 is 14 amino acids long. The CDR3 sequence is CASSLGDSYNEQFF. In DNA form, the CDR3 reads TGTGCCAGCAGCTTAGGGGACAGTTACAATGAGCAGTTCTTC.

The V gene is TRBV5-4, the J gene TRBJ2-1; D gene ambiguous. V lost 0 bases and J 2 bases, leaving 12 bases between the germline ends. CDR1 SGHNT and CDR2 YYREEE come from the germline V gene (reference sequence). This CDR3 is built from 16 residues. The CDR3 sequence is CASSLDSFSPYNEQFF. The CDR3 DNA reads TGTGCCAGCAGCTTGGATTCCTTCTCCCCCTACAATGAGCAGTTCTTC.

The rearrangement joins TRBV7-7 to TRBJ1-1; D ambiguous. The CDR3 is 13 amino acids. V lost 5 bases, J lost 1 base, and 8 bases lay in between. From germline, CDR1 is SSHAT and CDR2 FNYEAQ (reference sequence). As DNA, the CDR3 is TGTGCCAGCAGCCCCGGACCGAACACTGAAGCTTTCTTT. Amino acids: CASSPGPNTEAFF. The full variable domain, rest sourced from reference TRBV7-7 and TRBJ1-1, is GAGVSQSPRYKVTKRGQDVTLRCDPISSHATLYWYQQALGQGPEFLTYFNYEAQPDKSGLPSDRFSAERPEGSISTLTIQRTEQRDSAMYRCASSPGPNTEAFFGQGTRLTVV.

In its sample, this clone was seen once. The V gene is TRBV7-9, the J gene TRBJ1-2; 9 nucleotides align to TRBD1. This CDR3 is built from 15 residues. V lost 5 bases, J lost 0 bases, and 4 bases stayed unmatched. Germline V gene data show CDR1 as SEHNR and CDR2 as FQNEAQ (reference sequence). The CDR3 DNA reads TGTGCCAGCAGCACAAGGGACAGGGCTAACTATGGCTACACCTTC. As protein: CASSTRDRANYGYTF.

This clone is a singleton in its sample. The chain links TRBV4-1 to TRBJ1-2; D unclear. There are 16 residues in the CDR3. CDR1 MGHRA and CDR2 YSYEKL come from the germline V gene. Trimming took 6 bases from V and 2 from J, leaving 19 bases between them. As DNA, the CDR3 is TGCGCCAGCAGTCCACCCACCGCACGGCCCAACTATGGCTACACCTTC. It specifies CASSPPTARPNYGYTF.

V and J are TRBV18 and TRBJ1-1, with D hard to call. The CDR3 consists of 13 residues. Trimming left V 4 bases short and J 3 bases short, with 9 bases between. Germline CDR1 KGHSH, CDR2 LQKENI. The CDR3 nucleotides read TGTGCCAGCTCACGAGTTCGGGACACTGAAGCTTTCTTT. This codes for CASSRVRDTEAFF.

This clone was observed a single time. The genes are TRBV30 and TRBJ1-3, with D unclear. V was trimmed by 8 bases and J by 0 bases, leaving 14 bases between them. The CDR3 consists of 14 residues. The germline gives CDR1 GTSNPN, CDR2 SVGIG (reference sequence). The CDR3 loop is CAKSRLSSGNTIYF. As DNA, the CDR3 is TGTGCCAAGTCTCGACTGAGCTCTGGAAACACCATATATTTT.

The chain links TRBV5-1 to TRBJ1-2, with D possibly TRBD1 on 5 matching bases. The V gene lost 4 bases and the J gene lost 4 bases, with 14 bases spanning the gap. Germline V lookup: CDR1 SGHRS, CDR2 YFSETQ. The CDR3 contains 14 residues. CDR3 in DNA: TGCGCCAGCAGCGGAGGGGCGCATGGCTATGGCTACACCTTC. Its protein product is CASSGGAHGYGYTF.

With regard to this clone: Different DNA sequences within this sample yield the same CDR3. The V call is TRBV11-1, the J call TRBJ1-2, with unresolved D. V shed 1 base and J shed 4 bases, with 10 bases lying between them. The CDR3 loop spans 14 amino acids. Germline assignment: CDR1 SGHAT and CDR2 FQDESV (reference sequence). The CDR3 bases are TGTGCCAGCAGCTTAGAAGGAGGAGGCTATGGCTACACCTTC. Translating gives CASSLEGGGYGYTF.

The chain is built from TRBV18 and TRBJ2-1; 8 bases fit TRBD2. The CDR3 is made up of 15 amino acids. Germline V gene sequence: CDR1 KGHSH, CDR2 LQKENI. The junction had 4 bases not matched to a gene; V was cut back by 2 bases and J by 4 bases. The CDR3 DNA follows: TGTGCCAGCTCACCAATGGTAGCGGGGTACAATGAGCAGTTCTTC. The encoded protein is CASSPMVAGYNEQFF.

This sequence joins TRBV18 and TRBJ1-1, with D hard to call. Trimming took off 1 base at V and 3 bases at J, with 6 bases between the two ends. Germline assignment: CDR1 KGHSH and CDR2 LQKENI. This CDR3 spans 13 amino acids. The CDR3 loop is CASSPLQDTEAFF. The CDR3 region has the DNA TGTGCCAGCTCACCACTCCAGGACACTGAAGCTTTCTTT.

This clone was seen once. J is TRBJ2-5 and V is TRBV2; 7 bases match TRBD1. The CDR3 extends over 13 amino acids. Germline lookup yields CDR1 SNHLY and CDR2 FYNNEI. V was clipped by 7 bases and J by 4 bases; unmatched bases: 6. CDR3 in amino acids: CASMRQGTETQYF. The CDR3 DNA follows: TGTGCCAGCATGAGACAGGGAACAGAGACCCAGTACTTC.

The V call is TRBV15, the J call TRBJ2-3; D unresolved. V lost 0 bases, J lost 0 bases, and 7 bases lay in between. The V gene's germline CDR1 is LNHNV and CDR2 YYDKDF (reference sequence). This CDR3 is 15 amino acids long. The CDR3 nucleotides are TGTGCCACCAGCAGAGATAGGAAAAGCACAGATACGCAGTATTTT. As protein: CATSRDRKSTDTQYF.

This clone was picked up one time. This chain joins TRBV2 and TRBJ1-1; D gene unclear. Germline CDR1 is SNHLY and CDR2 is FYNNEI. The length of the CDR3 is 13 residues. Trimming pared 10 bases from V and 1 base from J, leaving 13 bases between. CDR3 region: CATMGRANTEAFF. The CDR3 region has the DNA TGTGCCACCATGGGGAGGGCGAACACTGAAGCTTTCTTT.

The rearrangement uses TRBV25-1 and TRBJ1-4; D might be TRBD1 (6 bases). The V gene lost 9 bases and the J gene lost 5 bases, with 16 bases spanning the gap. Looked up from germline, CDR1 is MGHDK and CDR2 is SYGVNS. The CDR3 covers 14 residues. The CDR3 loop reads CASGGGWGNEKLFF. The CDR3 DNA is TGTGCCAGTGGCGGGGGCTGGGGCAATGAAAAACTGTTTTTT.

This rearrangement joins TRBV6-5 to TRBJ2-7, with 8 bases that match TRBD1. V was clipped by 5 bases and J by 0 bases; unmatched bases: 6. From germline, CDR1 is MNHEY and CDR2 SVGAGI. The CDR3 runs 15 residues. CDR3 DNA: TGTGCCAGCAGTGCGGACAGGGTGGGCTCCTACGAGCAGTACTTC. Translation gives CASSADRVGSYEQYF.

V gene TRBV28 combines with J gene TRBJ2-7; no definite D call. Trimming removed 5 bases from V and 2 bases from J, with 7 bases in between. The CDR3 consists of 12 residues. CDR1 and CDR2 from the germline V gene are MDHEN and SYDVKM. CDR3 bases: TGTGCCAGCAGTCAGAACCCCTACGAGCAGTACTTC. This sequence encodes CASSQNPYEQYF.

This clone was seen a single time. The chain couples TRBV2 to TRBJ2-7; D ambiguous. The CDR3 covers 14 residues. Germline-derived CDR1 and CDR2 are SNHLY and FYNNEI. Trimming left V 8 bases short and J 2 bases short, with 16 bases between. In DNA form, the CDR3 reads TGTGCCAGCTGGGCACGGGTAGGACCCTACGAGCAGTACTTC. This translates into CASWARVGPYEQYF.

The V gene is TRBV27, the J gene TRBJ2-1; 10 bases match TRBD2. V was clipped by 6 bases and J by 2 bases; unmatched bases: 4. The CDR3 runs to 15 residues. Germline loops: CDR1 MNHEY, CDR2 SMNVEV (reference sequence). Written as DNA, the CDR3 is TGTGCCAGCAGCCGAGCGGGGGGGCCCTACAATGAGCAGTTCTTC. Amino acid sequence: CASSRAGGPYNEQFF.